What follows describes a single T cell receptor beta chain. Profiled with immunoSEQ multiplex PCR; TCRdb holds only in-frame clones, not every one. The sample lists about 140,000 clones, 85% to 95% occurring once. This entry is derived from a study of cytotoxic CD8 clonotypes in ibrutinib-treated CLL. Study information: Responses: some 25 partial, 2 complete; after median 68 months, about 15 stayed remitted, some 12 progressed.

The CDR3 is made up of 14 amino acids. Germline CDR1 is SNHLY and CDR2 is FYNNEI. The V and J ends lost 7 bases and 5 bases respectively, with 17 bases between them. This clonotype was obtained from a human donor with chronic lymphocytic leukemia. V and J are TRBV2 and TRBJ1-1, with D perhaps matching TRBD1 (6 bases). Sequenced here: PBMCs, sampled after 12 months of ibrutinib treatment. CDR3: CASKGGEVGTEAFF. The CDR3 DNA reads TGTGCCAGCAAAGGGGGAGAGGTGGGAACTGAAGCTTTCTTT.